This T cell receptor (beta chain) was found in a study of blood T cell repertoires in COVID-19. As for the study in general: Spain, Italy and the United States supplied samples that represented acute and convalescent COVID-19. The cDNA or gDNA used as material had been derived from T cells, B-cell-depleted T cells, or PBMCs.

The method was immunoSEQ multiplex PCR; TCRdb's version includes in-frame clones alone and lacks a portion of them. The profile shows roughly 38,000 clones, 88% of them singletons. This clone was detected only once. Trimming cost V 6 bases and J 4 bases, with 13 bases left between them. The CDR3 covers 14 residues. Germline CDR1 and CDR2: MNHEY and SVGAGI. The TCR originated in a woman in her 70s with acute or convalescent COVID-19. V gene TRBV6-5 combines with J gene TRBJ2-1; D is possibly TRBD1 (7 bases). Material: peripheral blood. The CDR3 DNA reads TGTGCCAGCAGACCCCAGGGGGGTTACAATGAGCAGTTCTTC. It is translated as CASRPQGGYNEQFF.